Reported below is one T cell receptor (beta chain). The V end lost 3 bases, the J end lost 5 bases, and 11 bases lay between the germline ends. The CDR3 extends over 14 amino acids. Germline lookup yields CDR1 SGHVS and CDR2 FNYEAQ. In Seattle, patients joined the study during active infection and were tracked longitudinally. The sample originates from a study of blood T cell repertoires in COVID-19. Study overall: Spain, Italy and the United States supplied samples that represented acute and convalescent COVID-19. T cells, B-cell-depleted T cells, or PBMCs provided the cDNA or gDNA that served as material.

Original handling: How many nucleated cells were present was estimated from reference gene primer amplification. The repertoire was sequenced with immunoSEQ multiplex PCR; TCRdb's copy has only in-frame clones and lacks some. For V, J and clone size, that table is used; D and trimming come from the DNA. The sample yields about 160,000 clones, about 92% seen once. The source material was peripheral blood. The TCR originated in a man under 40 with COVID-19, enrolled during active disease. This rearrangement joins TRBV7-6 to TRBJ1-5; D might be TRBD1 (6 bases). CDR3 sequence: CASSFGTLDQPQHF. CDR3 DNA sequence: TGTGCCAGCAGCTTCGGGACATTAGATCAGCCCCAGCATTTT.